One sample yielded the 9 T cell receptor beta chains listed below, sequenced in a study of blood T cell repertoires in COVID-19. Only in-frame clones appear in the TCRdb table, and some are missing; sequencing was by immunoSEQ multiplex PCR. The sample contains some 21,000 clones, 80% to 90% of which appear only once. Material: peripheral blood. The receptors stem from a human donor with acute or convalescent COVID-19. The donor label of this sample is uncertain.

The chain combines TRBV12-3 or TRBV12-4 with TRBJ1-3; D gene uncertain. Trimming took 9 bases from V and 4 from J, leaving 7 bases between them. The CDR3 totals 11 residues. CDR3 bases: TGTGCCAGTGAGACAGGAAACACCATATATTTT. Translation: CASETGNTIYF.

The chain is built from TRBV6-5 and TRBJ1-5; perhaps TRBD1 as D (6 bases). Looked up from germline, CDR1 is MNHEY and CDR2 is SVGAGI. This CDR3 has 13 residues. V gave up 6 bases and J gave up 4 bases, with 10 bases separating them. For the CDR3, the DNA is TGTGCCAGCAGCCGAACAGGGAATCAGCCCCAGCATTTT. Its protein product is CASSRTGNQPQHF.

The rearrangement joins TRBV14 to TRBJ2-7; D uncertain. Germline CDR1 is SGHDN and CDR2 is FVKESK. This CDR3 has 14 amino acids. The germline V and J ends were trimmed by 3 bases and 4 bases, with 13 bases remaining between them. CDR3 loop: CASSQDNWRYEQYF. In DNA, the CDR3 is TGTGCCAGCAGCCAGGATAATTGGAGATACGAGCAGTACTTC.

CDR3 region: CASSQLTDRGLTDTQYF. CDR3 nucleotide sequence: TGTGCCAGCAGCCAACTCACGGACAGGGGGCTGACAGATACGCAGTATTTT. V usage is TRBV3-1 (or the pseudogene TRBV3-2) and J usage is TRBJ2-3; the match to TRBD1 covers 11 bases. The germline V gene has CDR1 LGHDT and CDR2 YNNKEL (reference sequence). J lost 3 bases, V lost 2 bases, and 7 bases had no gene match. This CDR3 contains 17 residues.

This clone was counted once. CDR3 protein: CASRFPTGYF. The CDR3 DNA reads TGTGCCAGCAGATTTCCGACAGGGTATTTT. The chain couples TRBV21-1 to TRBJ2-3; the table's D call, TRBD1, has no DNA check behind it. TRBV21-1 represents a pseudogene. The CDR3 spans 10 residues.

The chain has TRBV7-9 and TRBJ2-7; 7 bases agree with TRBD1. The ends lost 7 bases at V and 2 bases at J; junction bases unmatched: 11. CDR1 and CDR2 from the germline V gene are SEHNR and FQNEAQ (reference sequence). The CDR3 runs 15 residues. In DNA form, the CDR3 reads TGTGCCAGCACCCCCGGCGTGACAGGGCCCTACGAGCAGTACTTC. Translating gives CASTPGVTGPYEQYF.

The V and J genes are TRBV2 and TRBJ2-3; 16 bases align to TRBD2. This CDR3 region has 19 residues. J was trimmed by 1 base and V by 8 bases; bases with no gene match: 12. From germline, CDR1 is SNHLY and CDR2 FYNNEI. The CDR3 nucleotides are TGTGCCAGCCGCGGGACTAGCGGGAGGGCCACTTATCGCACAGATACGCAGTATTTT. It encodes CASRGTSGRATYRTDTQYF.

The rearrangement links TRBV7-2 to TRBJ2-3; 13 bases match TRBD2. V was pared by 3 bases and J by 6 bases, with 12 bases of the junction left unmatched. Germline CDR1 is SGHTA and CDR2 is FQGNSA. The CDR3 extends over 18 amino acids. The CDR3 reads CASSFRTSGGVGADTQYF. As DNA, the CDR3 is TGTGCCAGCAGCTTCCGGACTAGCGGGGGTGTAGGGGCCGATACGCAGTATTTT.

This clone was seen a few times. This chain uses TRBV6-6 with TRBJ1-5; TRBD1 aligns across 9 bases. CDR1 is MNHNY, CDR2 SVGAGI, per germline (reference sequence). Losses at the gene ends were 6 bases for V and 1 base for J; bases not matched to a gene: 4. The CDR3 has 15 residues. CDR3 coding DNA: TGTGCCAGCAGAACCACAGGGGGCAGCAATCAGCCCCAGCATTTT. Protein product: CASRTTGGSNQPQHF.